The 8 T cell receptor beta chains below were found in one sample sequenced in a study of cytomegalovirus exposure and HLA in healthy donors. PCR was performed using 60 Vbeta and 13 Jbeta primers. Profiled with immunoSEQ multiplex PCR; TCRdb holds only in-frame clones, not every one. Among 200,000 or so clones, roughly 80% were seen once, and the ten largest hold 2.5% to 3%. Sequences were obtained from PBMCs. The receptors come from a woman in her thirties or forties in good health and CMV-seronegative.

The chain combines TRBV5-1 with TRBJ2-7; maybe TRBD1 (5 bases). The V gene's germline CDR1 is SGHRS and CDR2 YFSETQ. The CDR3 length is 12 residues. Trimming cost V 3 bases and J 6 bases, with 10 bases left between them. For the CDR3, the DNA is TGCGCCAGCAGCTCGGTTAGGGGCGAGCAGTACTTC. Amino acid sequence: CASSSVRGEQYF.

The V call is TRBV6-5, the J call TRBJ2-3; D perhaps matches TRBD1 (5 bases). The CDR3 runs to 14 residues. The germline V gene has CDR1 MNHEY and CDR2 SVGAGI. V was cut by 5 bases and J by 1 base, with 10 bases left in between. The CDR3 nucleotides read TGTGCCAGCAGTCTCGGACACCGCACAGATACGCAGTATTTT. This translates into CASSLGHRTDTQYF.

This clone was observed once. The rearrangement uses TRBV6-5 and TRBJ1-1, with 7 bases matching TRBD1. Germline V gene lookup returns CDR1 MNHEY and CDR2 SVGAGI. CDR3 length equals 14 residues. Trimming at V came to 6 bases and at J to 5 bases, leaving 9 bases not matched to a gene. Here the CDR3 reads CASSRRQGLTEAFF. CDR3 DNA: TGTGCCAGCAGCCGCAGACAGGGACTGACTGAAGCTTTCTTT.

With respect to this clone: One end of the junction is discordant with germline, which a read error may explain. The V call is TRBV29-1, the J call TRBJ1-2; D not certain. From germline, CDR1 is SQVTM and CDR2 ANQGSEA. The CDR3 covers 11 residues. CDR3 sequence reads: CRVAGEGGYTF. The DNA of the CDR3 is TGCAGAGTTGCAGGTGAGGGCGGCTACACCTTC. The full variable domain, in which reference TRBV29-1 and TRBJ1-2 provide the parts outside the CDR3, is SAVISQKPSRDICQRGTSLTIQCQVDSQVTMMFWYRQQPGQSLTLIATANQGSEATYESGFVIDKFPISRPNLTFSTLTVSNMSPEDSSIYLCRVAGEGGYTFGSGTRLTVV.

The gene calls are TRBV19 and TRBJ2-5; 7 positions match TRBD1. Germline assignment: CDR1 LNHDA and CDR2 SQIVND (reference sequence). This CDR3 is built from 14 residues. V was pared by 4 bases and J by 4 bases, with 6 bases of the junction left unmatched. The CDR3 loop is CASSNRGFGETQYF. For the CDR3, the DNA is TGTGCCAGTAGTAACAGGGGATTCGGAGAGACCCAGTACTTC.

This clone was found once. This CDR3 is CAWSKGLAGNTDTQYF. The DNA of the CDR3 is TGTGCCTGGAGTAAGGGACTAGCGGGAAACACAGATACGCAGTATTTT. The chain employs TRBV30 and TRBJ2-3; 13 nucleotides match TRBD2. V shed 2 bases and J 2 bases; nucleotides not matched to a gene: 4. The CDR3 is 16 amino acids. Germline V gene lookup returns CDR1 GTSNPN and CDR2 SVGIG (reference sequence).

This clone was seen more than once but under ten times. The CDR3 reads CASSAGTGNTDTQYF. The DNA for the CDR3 is TGCGCCAGCAGCGCCGGGACAGGCAACACAGATACGCAGTATTTT. The gene calls are TRBV5-1 and TRBJ2-3, with TRBD1 matching 8 bases. Trimming removed 4 bases from V and 2 bases from J; junction bases left unmatched: 6. The CDR3 has 15 residues. Germline lookup yields CDR1 SGHRS and CDR2 YFSETQ.

This clone was observed once. CDR3 sequence reads: CASSSGAGGYEQYF. The CDR3 DNA sequence: TGTGCCAGCAGTTCCGGAGCGGGGGGCTACGAGCAGTACTTC. The chain employs TRBV28 and TRBJ2-7, with 9 bases lining up with TRBD2. The CDR3 extends over 14 amino acids. CDR1 and CDR2 from the germline V gene are MDHEN and SYDVKM. Unmatched junction bases numbered 4, after V lost 4 bases and J lost 3 bases.